The clone carrying this T cell receptor (beta chain) was observed at least ten times. This specimen comes from a study of T-cell memory formation after mild COVID-19. Looking at the study overall: Clusters were largely donor specific.

The CDR3 extends over 15 amino acids. Germline V gives CDR1 DFQATT, CDR2 SNEGSKA (reference sequence). The V gene end was trimmed by 6 bases and the J gene end by 4 bases; junction bases not matched to a gene: 11. Employing constant-segment primers, 5'RACE generated TCR alpha and TCR beta cDNA libraries bearing sample barcodes and UMIs. TCRdb used MiXCR to reprocess the 5' RACE reads, holding one entry per CDR3 protein. The sample carries roughly 130,000 distinct CDR3 sequences, about 5.9% recorded once. J is TRBJ2-5 and V is TRBV20-1; the match to TRBD2 covers 10 bases. The sequencing sample was made of PBMCs or a T cell subset sorted from them (not recorded which). The source is an adult woman who had mild COVID-19 (a few samples of this study predate the infection). Cell type and time point are not known. The CDR3 spells CSAYEREGPLETQYF. For the CDR3, the DNA is TGCAGTGCGTACGAGCGGGAGGGCCCGTTAGAGACCCAGTACTTC.